Listed below are T cell receptor beta chains from one sample, sequenced in a study of PD-1 blockade in classical Hodgkin lymphoma. Using immunoSEQ multiplex PCR, the repertoire was profiled, and TCRdb retains in-frame clones only, with some absent. The sample lists about 150,000 clones; just under 80% were seen once. The input for sequencing was peripheral blood mononuclear cells (PBMCs), taken before the second cycle of nivolumab. The receptors derive from a human donor with classical Hodgkin lymphoma. CDR3s include the opening cysteine and the closing phenylalanine or tryptophan. The D gene is left open where the match is weak. Size is stated for part of the rows, as once, few or many counts, or as a class when the clone is expanded.

j_call: TRBJ1-2
clone_size: NA
v_call: TRBV5-4
d_call: TRBD1
cdr3_aa: CASSLDVGTGGAGYTF
cdr3_nt: TGTGCCAGCAGCTTGGACGTCGGGACAGGAGGAGCCGGCTACACCTTC

j_call: TRBJ1-4
clone_size: NA
v_call: TRBV2
d_call: TRBD1
cdr3_aa: CASTWDREEKLFF
cdr3_nt: TGTGCCAGCACCTGGGACAGGGAAGAAAAACTGTTTTTT

j_call: TRBJ1-5
clone_size: NA
v_call: TRBV28
d_call: NA
cdr3_aa: CASRTTGTKGSNQPQHF
cdr3_nt: TGTGCCAGCAGAACTACGGGGACTAAGGGGAGCAATCAGCCCCAGCATTTT

j_call: TRBJ2-1
clone_size: once
v_call: TRBV28
d_call: TRBD1
cdr3_aa: CASSPSSDRGPYNEQFF
cdr3_nt: TGTGCCAGCAGTCCCTCATCTGACAGGGGGCCGTACAATGAGCAGTTCTTC

j_call: TRBJ2-2
clone_size: NA
v_call: TRBV7-2
d_call: NA
cdr3_aa: CASSLRRGINTGELFF
cdr3_nt: TGTGCCAGCAGCTTAAGGCGTGGGATAAACACCGGGGAGCTGTTTTTT

j_call: TRBJ1-5
clone_size: few
v_call: TRBV7-9
d_call: TRBD1
cdr3_aa: CASSLWTGSGYSNQPQHF
cdr3_nt: TGTGCCAGCAGCTTGTGGACAGGGTCGGGATATAGCAATCAGCCCCAGCATTTT

j_call: TRBJ1-1
clone_size: few
v_call: TRBV10-1
d_call: NA
cdr3_aa: CASPEEGEGTEAFF
cdr3_nt: TGCGCCAGCCCTGAGGAGGGAGAAGGCACTGAAGCTTTCTTT

j_call: TRBJ2-4
clone_size: NA
v_call: TRBV6-6
d_call: NA
cdr3_aa: CASFPAGRTGGIQYF
cdr3_nt: TGTGCCAGCTTCCCGGCGGGACGCACTGGGGGCATTCAGTACTTC

j_call: TRBJ1-2
clone_size: many
v_call: TRBV6-6
d_call: NA
cdr3_aa: CASSYGSATNYGYTF
cdr3_nt: TGTGCCAGCAGTTACGGGAGCGCCACGAACTATGGCTACACCTTC

j_call: TRBJ1-5
clone_size: few
v_call: TRBV9
d_call: TRBD1
cdr3_aa: CASSVGQGINQPQHF
cdr3_nt: TGTGCCAGCAGCGTAGGACAGGGGATAAATCAGCCCCAGCATTTT

j_call: TRBJ2-1
clone_size: NA
v_call: TRBV10-2
d_call: NA
cdr3_aa: CASTSAGGNEQFF
cdr3_nt: TGCGCCAGCACCTCCGCCGGGGGTAATGAGCAGTTCTTC

j_call: TRBJ1-1
clone_size: few
v_call: TRBV9
d_call: TRBD1
cdr3_aa: CASSVEGRGRAFF
cdr3_nt: TGTGCCAGCAGCGTAGAAGGCAGGGGGCGAGCTTTCTTT

j_call: TRBJ1-1
clone_size: NA
v_call: TRBV6-6
d_call: NA
cdr3_aa: CASSYSQGWTEAFF
cdr3_nt: TGTGCCAGCAGTTACTCGCAGGGATGGACTGAAGCTTTCTTT

j_call: TRBJ1-4
clone_size: NA
v_call: TRBV5-1
d_call: NA
cdr3_aa: CASSLSSTNEKLFF
cdr3_nt: TGCGCCAGCAGCTTATCGTCAACTAATGAAAAACTGTTTTTT

j_call: TRBJ1-1
clone_size: few
v_call: TRBV19
d_call: NA
cdr3_aa: CASSPTGLGAFF
cdr3_nt: TGTGCCAGTAGTCCCACGGGACTTGGGGCTTTCTTT

j_call: TRBJ1-4
clone_size: NA
v_call: TRBV6-5
d_call: NA
cdr3_aa: CASSYDREQLFF
cdr3_nt: TGTGCCAGCAGTTACGATAGGGAACAACTGTTTTTT

j_call: TRBJ2-3
clone_size: NA
v_call: TRBV7-9
d_call: NA
cdr3_aa: CASSLVGTDTQYF
cdr3_nt: TGTGCCAGCAGCTTAGTCGGCACAGATACGCAGTATTTT

j_call: TRBJ1-6
clone_size: NA
v_call: TRBV11-1
d_call: NA
cdr3_aa: CASGQPNSPLHF
cdr3_nt: TGTGCCAGCGGACAGCCTAATTCACCCCTCCACTTT

j_call: TRBJ2-5
clone_size: NA
v_call: TRBV5-4
d_call: TRBD2
cdr3_aa: CASRKDGGRETQYF
cdr3_nt: TGTGCCAGCAGAAAAGATGGCGGGAGAGAGACCCAGTACTTC

j_call: TRBJ2-2
clone_size: NA
v_call: TRBV11-3
d_call: TRBD2
cdr3_aa: CASSSGLAGAGELFF
cdr3_nt: TGTGCCAGCAGTTCCGGACTAGCGGGAGCCGGGGAGCTGTTTTTT

j_call: TRBJ1-1
clone_size: NA
v_call: TRBV6-1
d_call: TRBD1
cdr3_aa: CASSENTGQGALYTEAFF
cdr3_nt: TGTGCCAGCAGTGAGAACACCGGACAGGGGGCCCTTTACACTGAAGCTTTCTTT

j_call: TRBJ1-6
clone_size: NA
v_call: TRBV19
d_call: TRBD1
cdr3_aa: CASRGTAYNSPLHF
cdr3_nt: TGTGCCAGTAGGGGGACAGCCTATAATTCACCCCTCCACTTT

j_call: TRBJ2-2
clone_size: NA
v_call: TRBV5-1
d_call: TRBD1
cdr3_aa: CASSLTGQGGRELFF
cdr3_nt: TGCGCCAGCAGCTTAACTGGACAGGGTGGAAGGGAGCTGTTTTTT

j_call: TRBJ1-5
clone_size: few
v_call: TRBV6-5
d_call: NA
cdr3_aa: CASSYSFGSNQPQHF
cdr3_nt: TGTGCCAGCAGTTACTCTTTTGGCAGCAATCAGCCCCAGCATTTT

j_call: TRBJ1-4
clone_size: once
v_call: TRBV5-8
d_call: NA
cdr3_aa: CASSPEFATNEKLFF
cdr3_nt: TGTGCCAGCAGCCCGGAGTTTGCAACTAATGAAAAACTGTTTTTT

j_call: TRBJ1-1
clone_size: once
v_call: TRBV7-9
d_call: NA
cdr3_aa: CASSFSVVEAFF
cdr3_nt: TGTGCCAGCAGCTTTAGTGTTGTTGAAGCTTTCTTT

j_call: TRBJ2-7
clone_size: NA
v_call: TRBV6-5
d_call: TRBD2
cdr3_aa: CASRGEGLALYEQYF
cdr3_nt: TGTGCCAGCAGAGGGGAGGGACTAGCGTTGTACGAGCAGTACTTC

j_call: TRBJ2-7
clone_size: NA
v_call: TRBV4-1
d_call: NA
cdr3_aa: CASSQDVGVADEQYF
cdr3_nt: TGCGCCAGCAGCCAAGATGTTGGGGTTGCAGACGAGCAGTACTTC

j_call: TRBJ1-1
clone_size: NA
v_call: TRBV6-1
d_call: TRBD1
cdr3_aa: CASSGQGARTEAFF
cdr3_nt: TGTGCCAGCAGTGGCCAGGGGGCGCGAACTGAAGCTTTCTTT

j_call: TRBJ2-2
clone_size: NA
v_call: TRBV4-1
d_call: NA
cdr3_aa: CASSQGRSNTGELFF
cdr3_nt: TGCGCCAGCAGCCAAGGTCGGTCGAACACCGGGGAGCTGTTTTTT

j_call: TRBJ2-1
clone_size: NA
v_call: TRBV25-1
d_call: NA
cdr3_aa: CASSQRASYNEQFF
cdr3_nt: TGTGCCAGCAGCCAGCGGGCTTCCTACAATGAGCAGTTCTTC

j_call: TRBJ2-3
clone_size: NA
v_call: TRBV7-9
d_call: NA
cdr3_aa: CASSPTVGYTDTQYF
cdr3_nt: TGTGCCAGCAGCCCGACCGTGGGGTACACAGATACGCAGTATTTT

j_call: TRBJ1-1
clone_size: NA
v_call: TRBV6-5
d_call: TRBD1
cdr3_aa: CASSLTGADTEAFF
cdr3_nt: TGTGCCAGCAGCCTAACAGGGGCGGACACTGAAGCTTTCTTT

j_call: TRBJ2-1
clone_size: NA
v_call: TRBV19
d_call: NA
cdr3_aa: CASSLGGPSYNEQFF
cdr3_nt: TGTGCCAGTAGTCTCGGGGGGCCCTCCTACAATGAGCAGTTCTTC

j_call: TRBJ2-2
clone_size: once
v_call: TRBV5-1
d_call: NA
cdr3_aa: CASSLWAPANTGELFF
cdr3_nt: TGCGCCAGCAGCCTATGGGCCCCTGCGAACACCGGGGAGCTGTTTTTT

j_call: TRBJ2-7
clone_size: few
v_call: TRBV6-1
d_call: TRBD2
cdr3_aa: CASSRTSGAREQYF
cdr3_nt: TGTGCCAGCAGCCGGACTAGCGGGGCGAGGGAGCAGTACTTC

j_call: TRBJ1-4
clone_size: NA
v_call: TRBV2
d_call: TRBD1
cdr3_aa: CASSAPGQGNEKLFF
cdr3_nt: TGTGCCAGCAGTGCCCCGGGACAGGGTAACGAAAAACTGTTTTTT

j_call: TRBJ2-2
clone_size: NA
v_call: TRBV5-6
d_call: NA
cdr3_aa: CASSLSETGYTGELFF
cdr3_nt: TGTGCCAGCAGCTTGTCCGAGACAGGATACACCGGGGAGCTGTTTTTT

j_call: TRBJ1-1
clone_size: NA
v_call: TRBV11-3
d_call: NA
cdr3_aa: CASSFQQGRPSEAFF
cdr3_nt: TGTGCCAGCAGCTTCCAACAGGGACGACCTTCTGAAGCTTTCTTT

j_call: TRBJ2-2
clone_size: NA
v_call: TRBV5-1
d_call: NA
cdr3_aa: CASSLVGGGELFF
cdr3_nt: TGCGCCAGCAGCTTGGTAGGAGGCGGGGAGCTGTTTTTT